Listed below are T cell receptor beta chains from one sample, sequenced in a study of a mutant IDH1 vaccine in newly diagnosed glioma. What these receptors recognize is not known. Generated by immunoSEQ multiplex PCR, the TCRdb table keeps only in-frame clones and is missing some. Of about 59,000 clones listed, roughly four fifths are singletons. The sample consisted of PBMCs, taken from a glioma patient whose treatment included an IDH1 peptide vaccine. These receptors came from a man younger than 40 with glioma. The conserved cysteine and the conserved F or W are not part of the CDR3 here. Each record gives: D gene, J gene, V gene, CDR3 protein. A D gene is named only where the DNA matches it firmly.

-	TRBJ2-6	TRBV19	ATMIWGSGANVLT
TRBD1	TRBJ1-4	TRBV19	ASSPRDSYNEKLF
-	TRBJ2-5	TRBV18	ASSPIQETQY
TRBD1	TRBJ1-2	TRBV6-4	ASSVSRTGLGGYT
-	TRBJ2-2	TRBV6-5	ASRRDTGELF
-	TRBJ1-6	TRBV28	ASSFPDLSSYNSPLH
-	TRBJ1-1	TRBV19	ASSRAPNTEAF
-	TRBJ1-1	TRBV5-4	ASSLAGLIMNTEAF
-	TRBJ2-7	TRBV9	ASSVAGGGTYEQY
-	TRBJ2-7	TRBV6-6	ASSSYPYEQY
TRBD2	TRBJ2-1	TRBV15	ATSRHKGTSGGSRDNEQF
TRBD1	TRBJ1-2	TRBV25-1	ASSEMGDRVNGYT
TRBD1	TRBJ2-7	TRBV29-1	SVLDRGYEQY
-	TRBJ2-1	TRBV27	ASSLRPTQYNEQF
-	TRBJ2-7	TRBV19	ASSIFGAYEPQY
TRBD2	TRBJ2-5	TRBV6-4	ASIKTSGFVIGTQY
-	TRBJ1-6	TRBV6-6	ASSLGDSPLH
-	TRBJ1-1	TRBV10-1	ASRGALLGEAF
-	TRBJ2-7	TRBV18	ASSPPRQSYEQY
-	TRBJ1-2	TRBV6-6	ATAQGSANYGYT
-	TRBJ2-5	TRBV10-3	AIRRSNGETQY
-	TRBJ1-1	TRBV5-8	ASSLFRDSRSEAF
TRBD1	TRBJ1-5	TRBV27	ASRWTGSNQPQH
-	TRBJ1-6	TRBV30	AWNQGGRNSPLH
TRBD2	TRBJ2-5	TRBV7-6	ASSLAQRGTQY
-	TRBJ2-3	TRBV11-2	ASIRQPRGTDTQY
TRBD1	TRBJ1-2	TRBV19	ASSLGTGRYGYT
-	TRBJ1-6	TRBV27	ASSLWRGPLH
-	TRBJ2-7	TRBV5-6	ASSPTGSYEQY
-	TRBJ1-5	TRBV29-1	SVSLGSNQPQH
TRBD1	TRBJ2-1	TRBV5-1	ASSTDRAGGSEQF
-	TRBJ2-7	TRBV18	ASSPPNPYEQY
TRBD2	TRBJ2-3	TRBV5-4	ASSWSGGWADTQY
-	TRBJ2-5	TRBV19	ASTHINDETQY
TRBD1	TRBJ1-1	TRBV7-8	ASSPRTGWGTEAF
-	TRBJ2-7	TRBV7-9	ASSFTPYEQY
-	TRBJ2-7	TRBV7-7	ASSIQGGEQY
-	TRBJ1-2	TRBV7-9	ASSLSAQGGFNYGYT
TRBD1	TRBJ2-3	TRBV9	ASSTIRGSGTDTQY
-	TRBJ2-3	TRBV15	ATSPGPHVSDTQY
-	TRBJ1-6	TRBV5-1	ASSPDSGHKDNSPLH
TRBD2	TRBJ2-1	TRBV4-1	ASSHASGGYNEQF